This is a list of T cell receptor beta chains from one sample in a study of shared clonotypes between healthy human individuals. TCRdb keeps only in-frame clones here, not all; method: immunoSEQ multiplex PCR. The profile covers under 600,000 clones, with approximately 97% appearing a single time and around 0.058% taken by the ten largest. Sequencing used naive CD4+ T cells sorted from blood. The receptors originated from a woman in her twenties or thirties in good health. CDR3s include the opening cysteine and the closing phenylalanine or tryptophan. A D gene is named only where the DNA matches it firmly. A clone size is listed for some rows: how often the clone was seen (once, few, many), or a class if it is expanded.

TRBV6-6,TRBD1,NA,TRBJ2-3,CASSWGTGRYTQYF,TGTGCCAGCAGTTGGGGGACAGGGAGGTATACGCAGTATTTT
TRBV18,TRBD1,once,TRBJ2-7,CASSPTGGNNEQYF,TGTGCCAGCTCACCGACAGGGGGGAACAACGAGCAGTACTTC
TRBV7-9,NA,NA,TRBJ2-4,CATPLSPTIKNIQYF,TGTGCCACCCCTCTTAGCCCTACTATTAAAAACATTCAGTACTTC
TRBV5-5,TRBD1,once,TRBJ1-5,CASSLEGRGLRESNQPQHF,TGTGCCAGCAGCTTGGAGGGCAGGGGGCTACGGGAAAGCAATCAGCCCCAGCATTTT
TRBV10-2,NA,NA,TRBJ2-7,CASTRDYEQYF,TGCGCCAGCACGAGGGACTACGAGCAGTACTTC
TRBV2,NA,NA,TRBJ1-1,CASSEEAGGPNTEAFF,TGTGCCAGCAGTGAAGAGGCGGGGGGGCCTAACACTGAAGCTTTCTTT
TRBV10-3,NA,once,TRBJ2-7,CAITSDAPRYEQYF,TGTGCCATCACTTCGGATGCCCCTCGATACGAGCAGTACTTC
TRBV28,NA,NA,TRBJ2-1,CASSLVERIEQFF,TGTGCCAGCAGTTTGGTCGAGCGAATAGAGCAGTTCTTC
TRBV28,TRBD1,few,TRBJ1-5,CASSLPIQGDQPQHF,TGTGCCAGCAGTTTGCCTATACAGGGGGATCAGCCCCAGCATTTT
TRBV28,TRBD2,NA,TRBJ2-7,CASSSPGTSGRGSYEQYF,TGTGCCAGCAGTTCTCCCGGGACTAGCGGGAGAGGCTCCTACGAGCAGTACTTC
TRBV30,NA,NA,TRBJ2-5,CAWSAGLQETQYF,TGTGCCTGGAGTGCAGGACTCCAAGAGACCCAGTACTTC
TRBV5-1,TRBD2,NA,TRBJ2-7,CASSSRLAGVREQYF,TGCGCCAGCAGCTCCCGACTAGCGGGAGTCAGAGAGCAGTACTTC
TRBV6-1,NA,NA,TRBJ1-4,CASSERGWPEKLFF,TGTGCCAGCAGTGAACGGGGCTGGCCCGAAAAACTGTTTTTT
TRBV27,NA,NA,TRBJ1-2,CASSRTAPHHSNYGYTF,TGTGCCAGCAGCCGAACAGCCCCGCACCACTCTAACTATGGCTACACCTTC
TRBV19,TRBD1,once,TRBJ2-5,CASSIDAGQGGETQYF,TGTGCCAGTAGTATAGACGCGGGACAGGGTGGTGAGACCCAGTACTTC
TRBV19,TRBD1,once,TRBJ2-1,CASSLSWDRGRNEQFF,TGTGCCAGTAGTCTCTCGTGGGACAGGGGGCGGAATGAGCAGTTCTTC
TRBV10-2,NA,once,TRBJ1-1,CASRTLRHEAFF,TGCGCCAGCAGGACCCTTAGGCATGAAGCTTTCTTT
TRBV4-1,TRBD2,NA,TRBJ2-2,CASSQVAGGHGELFF,TGCGCCAGCAGCCAAGTAGCGGGAGGGCATGGGGAGCTGTTTTTT
TRBV28,TRBD1,NA,TRBJ2-7,CASSLIGTALGEQYF,TGTGCCAGCAGTTTGATCGGGACAGCCCTGGGAGAGCAGTACTTC
TRBV5-5,NA,NA,TRBJ2-5,CASSPWAGEEETQYF,TGTGCCAGCAGCCCTTGGGCAGGGGAGGAAGAGACCCAGTACTTC
TRBV4-2,NA,once,TRBJ2-7,CASSQASPASLVYEQYF,TGTGCCAGCAGCCAAGCCTCTCCAGCCAGTTTGGTTTACGAGCAGTACTTC
TRBV28,NA,NA,TRBJ2-7,CASSLGGGAYEQYF,TGTGCCAGCAGTTTGGGGGGCGGGGCCTACGAGCAGTACTTC
TRBV2,TRBD2,once,TRBJ2-7,CASSSLAGVYEQYF,TGTGCCAGCAGCAGTCTAGCGGGGGTCTACGAGCAGTACTTC
TRBV27,NA,NA,TRBJ2-7,CASSSGTSYEQYF,TGTGCCAGCAGTTCCGGGACATCCTACGAGCAGTACTTC
TRBV6-5,NA,NA,TRBJ1-2,CASSYQKVWGNYGYTF,TGTGCCAGCAGTTACCAGAAAGTATGGGGGAACTATGGCTACACCTTC
TRBV7-7,TRBD2,NA,TRBJ2-5,CASSKAGGAETQYF,TGTGCCAGCAGCAAAGCGGGAGGAGCGGAGACCCAGTACTTC
TRBV19,NA,NA,TRBJ1-6,CASGPGHHNSPLHF,TGTGCCAGTGGACCGGGCCATCATAATTCACCCCTCCACTTT
TRBV9,TRBD1,NA,TRBJ2-2,CASSLGQSYTGELFF,TGTGCCAGCAGCTTGGGACAGAGCTACACCGGGGAGCTGTTTTTT
TRBV6-5,TRBD1,NA,TRBJ2-7,CASSSTGGSYEQYF,TGTGCCAGCAGCTCAACAGGGGGATCCTACGAGCAGTACTTC
TRBV6-4,NA,NA,TRBJ1-2,CASSPSPGGTNYGYTF,TGTGCCAGCAGTCCATCCCCCGGGGGAACTAACTATGGCTACACCTTC
TRBV28,NA,NA,TRBJ2-7,CASSLGGVYEQYF,TGTGCCAGCAGTTTGGGCGGCGTCTACGAGCAGTACTTC
TRBV28,NA,NA,TRBJ1-4,CASSLYRQAGREKLFF,TGTGCCAGCAGTTTATATCGACAGGCCGGGAGGGAAAAACTGTTTTTT
TRBV6-6,NA,NA,TRBJ1-5,CASRAETAPRGQPQHF,TGTGCCAGCAGAGCGGAGACAGCGCCGCGGGGCCAGCCCCAGCATTTT
TRBV5-1,NA,NA,TRBJ1-1,CASSLGDSSGSEAFF,TGCGCCAGCAGCTTAGGGGACTCAAGTGGGTCTGAAGCTTTCTTT
TRBV25-1,NA,NA,TRBJ1-1,CASTRGAEAFF,TGTGCCAGCACGCGGGGCGCTGAAGCTTTCTTT